One and the same sample provided the 2 T cell receptor beta chains below, sequenced in a study of T cells in localized non-small cell lung cancer. Only in-frame clones appear in the TCRdb table, and some are missing; sequencing was by immunoSEQ multiplex PCR. The sample lists over 50,000 clones, 85% to 90% occurring once. The specimen comprised peripheral blood, sampled before any cancer treatment. The receptor source for this set is a woman aged 35-70 years with stage I lung adenocarcinoma.

This sequence joins TRBV19 and TRBJ2-5; D is unclear. The CDR3 length is 15 residues. With 1 base removed from V and 4 bases from J, the gap between germline ends came to 13 bases. Germline lookup yields CDR1 LNHDA and CDR2 SQIVND (reference sequence). CDR3 residues: CASSIGYSMGETQYF. DNA of the CDR3: TGTGCCAGTAGTATAGGGTACTCCATGGGAGAGACCCAGTACTTC.

The chain recombines TRBV5-1 with TRBJ2-4, with a weak D call TRBD1 (6 bases). V was pared by 3 bases and J by 0 bases, with 10 bases between. Germline assignment: CDR1 SGHRS and CDR2 YFSETQ. The CDR3 spans 15 residues. CDR3 nucleotide sequence: TGCGCCAGCAGCTCGACAGGCTTAGCCAAAAACATTCAGTACTTC. Protein product: CASSSTGLAKNIQYF.